This TCR beta chain was recovered during a study of T cells after yellow fever vaccination. Study background: Any fraction with a low cell number was prepared using SMART-Seq v4 Ultra Low Input.

V was clipped by 4 bases and J by 6 bases; unmatched bases: 3. The CDR3 covers 13 residues. Looked up from germline, CDR1 is SGHRS and CDR2 is YFSETQ. The study's findings and limits: Clones from primary vaccination mostly reappeared after the booster (about 97% CD4, approximately 86% CD8). Weaker, the secondary response peaked sooner, at day 5 versus 15. The presence of abundant clonotypes contaminating from the bulk population was possible in FACS-sorted repertoires.

TCRdb re-derived calls from the 5' RACE reads in MiXCR, one entry per CDR3 protein. Among some 560,000 distinct CDR3 sequences listed, around a sixth were seen once. Worth noting for this clonotype: Its antigen is currently unknown.

This sequence originates from a man aged 18 to 30 who received the YFV17D yellow fever vaccine. The specimen comprised PBMCs, sampled about 5 days after the first yellow fever vaccination. This chain uses TRBV5-1 with TRBJ2-1; 8 nucleotides match TRBD1. The CDR3 region has the DNA TGCGCCAGCAGCGTCGGACAGGGCAATGAGCAGTTCTTC. Its protein is CASSVGQGNEQFF.